This T cell receptor (beta chain) is drawn from a study of post-analysis software for immune sequencing data. The wider study: Included courses were relapsing-remitting and secondary progressive multiple sclerosis; progressive-relapsing multiple sclerosis was also included. Study-wide results and limits: Significantly lower normalized Chao1 diversity was found in patients with multiple sclerosis relative to controls. Relative to controls, patients had 4 or 5 TRBV segments at higher frequency, with TRBV5-6, TRBV5-1 and TRBV20-1 among these.

To note about this clonotype: Its antigen is currently unknown.

The CDR3 has 12 amino acids. V lost 3 bases and J lost 5, with 11 bases in between. CDR1 is DFQATT, CDR2 SNEGSKA, per germline (reference sequence). TCR beta cDNA libraries had unique molecular identifiers. MiXCR was run by TCRdb on the PCR reads, yielding one entry per CDR3 protein. In the table there are around 400,000 distinct CDR3 sequences, less than 35% of which are singletons. The TCR sequence derives from a girl aged 10 to 17 with multiple sclerosis. Sequences were obtained from blood. V usage is TRBV20-1 and J usage is TRBJ2-7; D remains ambiguous. The CDR3 loop reads CSARGNADEQYF. DNA of the CDR3: TGCAGTGCTAGGGGCAATGCGGACGAGCAGTACTTC.